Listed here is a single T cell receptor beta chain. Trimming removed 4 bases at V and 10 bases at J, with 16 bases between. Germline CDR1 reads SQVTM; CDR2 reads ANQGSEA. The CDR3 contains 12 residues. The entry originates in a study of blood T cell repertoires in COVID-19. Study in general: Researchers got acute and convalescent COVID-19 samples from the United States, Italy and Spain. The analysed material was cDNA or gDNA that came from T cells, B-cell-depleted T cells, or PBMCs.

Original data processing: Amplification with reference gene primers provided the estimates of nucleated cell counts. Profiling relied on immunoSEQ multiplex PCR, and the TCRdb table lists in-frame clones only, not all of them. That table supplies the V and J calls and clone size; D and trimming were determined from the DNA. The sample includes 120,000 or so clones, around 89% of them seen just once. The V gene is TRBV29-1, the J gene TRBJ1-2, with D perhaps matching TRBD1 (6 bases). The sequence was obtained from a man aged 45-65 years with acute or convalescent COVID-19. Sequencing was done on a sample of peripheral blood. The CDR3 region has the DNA TGCAGCGTTGGTTGGGGGCGGACTTTCTACACCTTC. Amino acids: CSVGWGRTFYTF.